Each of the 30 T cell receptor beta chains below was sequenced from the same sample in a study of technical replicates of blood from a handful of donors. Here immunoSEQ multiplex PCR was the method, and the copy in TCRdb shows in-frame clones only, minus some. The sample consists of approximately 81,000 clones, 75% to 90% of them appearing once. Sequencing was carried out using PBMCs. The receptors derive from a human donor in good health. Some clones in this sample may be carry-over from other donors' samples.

DNA for the CDR3: TGTGCCAGCAGACCTTCGGGGACTAGCTCCACCGGGGAGCTGTTTTTT. Translated: CASRPSGTSSTGELFF. The chain recombines TRBV27 with TRBJ2-2; 9 bases agree with TRBD2. The J segment lost 4 bases and the V segment lost 6 bases, leaving 9 bases of the junction unmatched. CDR1 and CDR2 from the germline V gene are MNHEY and SMNVEV (reference sequence). The CDR3 has 16 amino acids.

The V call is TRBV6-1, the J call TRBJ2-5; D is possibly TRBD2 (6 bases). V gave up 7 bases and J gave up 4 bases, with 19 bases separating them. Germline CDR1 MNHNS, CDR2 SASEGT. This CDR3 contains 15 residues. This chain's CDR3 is CASTDGTLGGETQYF. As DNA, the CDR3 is TGTGCCAGCACCGACGGGACTTTGGGAGGAGAGACCCAGTACTTC.

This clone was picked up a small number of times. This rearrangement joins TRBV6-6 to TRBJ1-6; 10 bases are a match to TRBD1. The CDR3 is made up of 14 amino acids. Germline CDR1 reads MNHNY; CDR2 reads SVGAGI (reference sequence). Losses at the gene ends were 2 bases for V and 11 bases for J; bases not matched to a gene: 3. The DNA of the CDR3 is TGTGCCAGCAGTTACCGGACAGGGGGGACACCCCTCCACTTT. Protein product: CASSYRTGGTPLHF.

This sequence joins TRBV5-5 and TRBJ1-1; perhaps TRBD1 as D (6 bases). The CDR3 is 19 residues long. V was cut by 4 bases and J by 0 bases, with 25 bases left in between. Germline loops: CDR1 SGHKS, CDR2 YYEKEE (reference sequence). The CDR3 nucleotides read TGTGCCAGCAGCCTGGAGTTTTGGGGACAACATTACGTGAACACTGAAGCTTTCTTT. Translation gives CASSLEFWGQHYVNTEAFF.

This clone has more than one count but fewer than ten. CDR3 in DNA: TGCGCCAGCAGGCGGGGGACAGGGGCCTACGAGCAGTACTTC. It specifies CASRRGTGAYEQYF. This chain links TRBV5-1 with TRBJ2-7; 10 bases line up with TRBD1. CDR1 and CDR2 from the germline V gene are SGHRS and YFSETQ. The J segment lost 2 bases and the V segment lost 5 bases, leaving 4 bases of the junction unmatched. This CDR3 has 14 residues.

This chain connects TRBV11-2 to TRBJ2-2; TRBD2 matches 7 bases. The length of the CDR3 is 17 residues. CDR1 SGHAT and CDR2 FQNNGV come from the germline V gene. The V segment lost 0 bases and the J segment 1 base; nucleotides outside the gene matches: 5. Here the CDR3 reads CASSLDYGGGNTGELFF. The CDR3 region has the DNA TGTGCCAGCAGCTTAGATTACGGCGGGGGGAACACCGGGGAGCTGTTTTTT.

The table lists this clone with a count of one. The CDR3 here is CASSVATSGLGTQYF. Written as DNA, the CDR3 is TGTGCCAGCAGCGTCGCTACTAGCGGCCTGGGGACCCAGTACTTC. V and J are TRBV7-2 and TRBJ2-5; TRBD2 matches 8 bases. CDR1 is SGHTA and CDR2 is FQGNSA in the germline V gene. The CDR3 runs to 15 residues. Losses at the gene ends were 5 bases for V and 7 bases for J; bases not matched to a gene: 12.

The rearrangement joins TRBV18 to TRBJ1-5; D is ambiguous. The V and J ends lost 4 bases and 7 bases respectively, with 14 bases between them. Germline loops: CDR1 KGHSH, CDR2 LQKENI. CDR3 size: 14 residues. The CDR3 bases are TGTGCCAGCTCACGTGGGTCAGCGGGCCAGCCCCAGCATTTT. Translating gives CASSRGSAGQPQHF.

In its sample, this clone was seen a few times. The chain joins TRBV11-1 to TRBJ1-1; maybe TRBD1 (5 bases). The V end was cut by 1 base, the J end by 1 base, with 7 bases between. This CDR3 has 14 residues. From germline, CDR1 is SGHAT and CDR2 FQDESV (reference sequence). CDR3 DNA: TGTGCCAGCAGCTTAGACAGGACGAACACTGAAGCTTTCTTT. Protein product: CASSLDRTNTEAFF.

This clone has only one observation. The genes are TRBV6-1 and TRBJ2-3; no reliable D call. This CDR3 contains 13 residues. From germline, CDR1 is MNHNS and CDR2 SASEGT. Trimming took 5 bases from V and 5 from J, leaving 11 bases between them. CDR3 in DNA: TGTGCCAGCAGTCGGTTTTCAAGAGATACGCAGTATTTT. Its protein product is CASSRFSRDTQYF.

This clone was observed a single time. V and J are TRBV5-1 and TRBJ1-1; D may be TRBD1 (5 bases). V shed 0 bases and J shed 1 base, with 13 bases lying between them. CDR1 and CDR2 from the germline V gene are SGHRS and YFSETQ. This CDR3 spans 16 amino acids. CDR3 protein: CASSLEARVRNTEAFF. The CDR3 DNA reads TGCGCCAGCAGCTTGGAGGCCAGGGTGAGGAACACTGAAGCTTTCTTT.

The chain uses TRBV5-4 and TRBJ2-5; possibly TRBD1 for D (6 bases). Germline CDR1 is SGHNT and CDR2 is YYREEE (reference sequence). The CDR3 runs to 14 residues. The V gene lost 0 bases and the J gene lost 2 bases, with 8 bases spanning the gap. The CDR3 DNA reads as TGTGCCAGCAGCTTGGGGACAGCACAAGAGACCCAGTACTTC. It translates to CASSLGTAQETQYF.

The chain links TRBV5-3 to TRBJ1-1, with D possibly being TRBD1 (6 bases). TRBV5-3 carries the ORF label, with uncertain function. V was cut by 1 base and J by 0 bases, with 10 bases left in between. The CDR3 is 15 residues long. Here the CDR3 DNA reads TGTGCCAGAAGCTTGACCAGGGGTATGAACACTGAAGCTTTCTTT. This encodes CARSLTRGMNTEAFF.

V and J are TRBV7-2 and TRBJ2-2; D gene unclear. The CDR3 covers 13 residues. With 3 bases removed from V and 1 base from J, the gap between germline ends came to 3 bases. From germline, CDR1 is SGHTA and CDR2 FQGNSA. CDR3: CASSFLNTGELFF. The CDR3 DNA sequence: TGTGCCAGCAGCTTTCTGAACACCGGGGAGCTGTTTTTT.

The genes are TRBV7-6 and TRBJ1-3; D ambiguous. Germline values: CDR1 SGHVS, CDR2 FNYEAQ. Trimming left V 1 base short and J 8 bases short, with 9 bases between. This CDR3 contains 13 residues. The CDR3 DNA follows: TGTGCCAGCAGCTTAGGACTGGGTGACACCATATATTTT. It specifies CASSLGLGDTIYF.

The CDR3 is CASSAPGDRVIDTQYF. In nucleotides, the CDR3 is TGTGCCAGCAGCGCTCCGGGGGACAGGGTAATAGATACGCAGTATTTT. V and J are TRBV21-1 and TRBJ2-3; the D segment call TRBD1 is taken from the table without a DNA check. TRBV21-1 is described as a pseudogene. The CDR3 contains 16 residues.

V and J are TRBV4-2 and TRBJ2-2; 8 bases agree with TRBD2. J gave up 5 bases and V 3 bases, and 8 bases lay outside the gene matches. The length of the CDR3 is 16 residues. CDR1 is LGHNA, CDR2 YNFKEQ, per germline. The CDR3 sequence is CASSHPSGGKTGELFF. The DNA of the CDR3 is TGTGCCAGCAGCCACCCGAGCGGGGGTAAAACCGGGGAGCTGTTTTTT.

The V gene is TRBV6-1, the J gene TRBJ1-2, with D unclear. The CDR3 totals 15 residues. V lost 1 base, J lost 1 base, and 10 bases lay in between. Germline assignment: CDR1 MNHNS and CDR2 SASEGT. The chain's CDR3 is CASSEGAVFNYGYTF. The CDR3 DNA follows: TGTGCCAGCAGTGAAGGGGCAGTATTTAACTATGGCTACACCTTC.

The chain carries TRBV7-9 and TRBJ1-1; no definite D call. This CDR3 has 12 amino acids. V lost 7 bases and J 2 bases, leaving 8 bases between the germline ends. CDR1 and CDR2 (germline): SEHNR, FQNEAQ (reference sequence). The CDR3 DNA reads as TGTGCCAGCAAAGGAGACAACACTGAAGCTTTCTTT. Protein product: CASKGDNTEAFF.

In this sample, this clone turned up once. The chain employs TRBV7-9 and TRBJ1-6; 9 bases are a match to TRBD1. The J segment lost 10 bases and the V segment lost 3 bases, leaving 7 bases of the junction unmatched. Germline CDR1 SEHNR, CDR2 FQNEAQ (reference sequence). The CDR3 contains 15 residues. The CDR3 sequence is CASSFDGGTGSPLHF. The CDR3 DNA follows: TGTGCCAGCAGCTTCGACGGCGGGACAGGGTCACCCCTCCACTTT.

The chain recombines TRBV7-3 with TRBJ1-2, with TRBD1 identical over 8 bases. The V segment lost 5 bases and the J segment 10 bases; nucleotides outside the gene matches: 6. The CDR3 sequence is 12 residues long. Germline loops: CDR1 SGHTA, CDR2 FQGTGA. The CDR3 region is CASSLTGVDYTF. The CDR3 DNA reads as TGTGCCAGCAGCCTGACAGGGGTTGACTACACCTTC.

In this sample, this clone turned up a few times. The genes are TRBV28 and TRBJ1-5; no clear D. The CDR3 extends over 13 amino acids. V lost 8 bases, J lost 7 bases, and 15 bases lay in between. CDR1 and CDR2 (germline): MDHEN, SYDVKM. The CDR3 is CASYSGRGQPQHF. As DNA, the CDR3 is TGTGCCAGCTACTCGGGGAGAGGACAGCCCCAGCATTTT.

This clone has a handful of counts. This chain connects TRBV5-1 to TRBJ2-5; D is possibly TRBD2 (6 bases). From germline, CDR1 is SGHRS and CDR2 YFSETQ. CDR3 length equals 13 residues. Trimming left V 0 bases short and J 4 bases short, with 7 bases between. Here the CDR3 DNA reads TGCGCCAGCAGCTTGGGAGCGGGAGAGACCCAGTACTTC. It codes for CASSLGAGETQYF.

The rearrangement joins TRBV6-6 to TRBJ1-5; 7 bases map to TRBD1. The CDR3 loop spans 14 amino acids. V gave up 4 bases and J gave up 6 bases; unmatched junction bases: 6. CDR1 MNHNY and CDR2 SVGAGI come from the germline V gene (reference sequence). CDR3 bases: TGTGCCAGCAGTTTTGACAGGGCGAGTCAGCCCCAGCATTTT. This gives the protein CASSFDRASQPQHF.

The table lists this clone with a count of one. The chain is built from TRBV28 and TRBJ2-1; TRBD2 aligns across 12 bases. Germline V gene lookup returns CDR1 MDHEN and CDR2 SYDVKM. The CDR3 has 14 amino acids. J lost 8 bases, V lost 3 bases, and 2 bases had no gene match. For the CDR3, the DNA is TGTGCCAGCAGTTTCTCTAGCGGGAGGGATGAGCAGTTCTTC. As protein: CASSFSSGRDEQFF.

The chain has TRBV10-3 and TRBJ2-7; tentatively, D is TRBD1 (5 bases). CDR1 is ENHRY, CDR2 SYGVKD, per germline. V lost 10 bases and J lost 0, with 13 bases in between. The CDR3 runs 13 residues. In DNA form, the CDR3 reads TGTGCCACCCAGGTGGACACCTCCTACGAGCAGTACTTC. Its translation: CATQVDTSYEQYF.

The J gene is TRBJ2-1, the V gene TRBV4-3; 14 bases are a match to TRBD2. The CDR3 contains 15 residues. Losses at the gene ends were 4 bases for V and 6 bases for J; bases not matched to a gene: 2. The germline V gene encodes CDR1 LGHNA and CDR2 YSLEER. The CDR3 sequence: CASSPGTSGGNEQFF. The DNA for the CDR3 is TGCGCCAGCAGCCCCGGGACTAGCGGGGGCAATGAGCAGTTCTTC.

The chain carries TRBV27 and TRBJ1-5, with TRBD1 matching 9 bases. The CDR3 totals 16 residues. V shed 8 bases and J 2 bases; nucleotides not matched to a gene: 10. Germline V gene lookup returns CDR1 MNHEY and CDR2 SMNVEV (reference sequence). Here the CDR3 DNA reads TGTGCCAGCCAGCCGATTGACAGGGGGGGCAATCAGCCCCAGCATTTT. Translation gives CASQPIDRGGNQPQHF.

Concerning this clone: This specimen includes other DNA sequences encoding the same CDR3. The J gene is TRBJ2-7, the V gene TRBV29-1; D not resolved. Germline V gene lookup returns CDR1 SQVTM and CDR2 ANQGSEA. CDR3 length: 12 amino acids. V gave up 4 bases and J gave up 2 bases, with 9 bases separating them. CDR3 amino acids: CSVVFTPYEQYF. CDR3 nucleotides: TGCAGCGTTGTTTTCACTCCCTACGAGCAGTACTTC.

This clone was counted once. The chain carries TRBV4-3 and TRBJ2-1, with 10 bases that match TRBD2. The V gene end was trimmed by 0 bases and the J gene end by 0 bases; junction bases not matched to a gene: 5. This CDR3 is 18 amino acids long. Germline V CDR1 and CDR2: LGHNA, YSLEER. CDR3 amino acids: CASSQDTSGASSYNEQFF. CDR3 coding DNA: TGCGCCAGCAGCCAAGACACTAGCGGGGCTAGCTCCTACAATGAGCAGTTCTTC.